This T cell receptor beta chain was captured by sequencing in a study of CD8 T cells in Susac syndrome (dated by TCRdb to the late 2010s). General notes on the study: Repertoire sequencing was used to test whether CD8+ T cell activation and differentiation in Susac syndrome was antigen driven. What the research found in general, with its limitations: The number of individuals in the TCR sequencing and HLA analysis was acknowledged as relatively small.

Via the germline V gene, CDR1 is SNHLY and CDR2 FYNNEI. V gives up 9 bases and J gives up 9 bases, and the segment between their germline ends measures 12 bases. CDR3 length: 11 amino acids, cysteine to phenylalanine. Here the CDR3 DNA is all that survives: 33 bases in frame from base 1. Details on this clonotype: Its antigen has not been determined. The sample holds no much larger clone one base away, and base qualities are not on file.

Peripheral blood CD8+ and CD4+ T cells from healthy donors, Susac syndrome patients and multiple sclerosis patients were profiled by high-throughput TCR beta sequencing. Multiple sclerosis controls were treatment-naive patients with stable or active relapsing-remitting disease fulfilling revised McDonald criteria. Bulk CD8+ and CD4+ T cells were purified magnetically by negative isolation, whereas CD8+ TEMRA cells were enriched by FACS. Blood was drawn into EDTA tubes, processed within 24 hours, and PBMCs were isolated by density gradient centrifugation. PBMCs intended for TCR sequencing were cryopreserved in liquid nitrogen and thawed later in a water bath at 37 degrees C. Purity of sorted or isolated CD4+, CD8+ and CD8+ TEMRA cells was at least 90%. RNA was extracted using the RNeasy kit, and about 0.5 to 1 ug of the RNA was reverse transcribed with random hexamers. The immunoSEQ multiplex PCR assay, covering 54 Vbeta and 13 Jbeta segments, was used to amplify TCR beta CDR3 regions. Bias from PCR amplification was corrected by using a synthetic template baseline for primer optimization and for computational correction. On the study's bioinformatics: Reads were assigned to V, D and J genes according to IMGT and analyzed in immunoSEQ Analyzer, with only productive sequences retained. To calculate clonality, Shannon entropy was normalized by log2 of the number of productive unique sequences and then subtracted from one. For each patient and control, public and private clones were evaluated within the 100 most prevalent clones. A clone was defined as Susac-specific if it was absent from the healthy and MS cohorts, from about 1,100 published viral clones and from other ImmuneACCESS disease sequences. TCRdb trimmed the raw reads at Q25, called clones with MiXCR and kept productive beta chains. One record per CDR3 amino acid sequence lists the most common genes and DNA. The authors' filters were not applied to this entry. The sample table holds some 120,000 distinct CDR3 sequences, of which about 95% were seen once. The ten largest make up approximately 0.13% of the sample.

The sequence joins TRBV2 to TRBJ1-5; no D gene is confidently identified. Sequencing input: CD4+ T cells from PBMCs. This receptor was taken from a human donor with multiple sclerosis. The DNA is TGTGCCAGTTCTTCCGTTGGGCCCCAGCATTTT. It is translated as CASSSVGPQHF.